This entry lists 21 T cell receptor beta chains sequenced from one sample in a study of siplizumab effects on memory and regulatory T cells. TCRdb keeps only in-frame clones here, not all; method: immunoSEQ multiplex PCR. The sample has approximately 100,000 clones, about 93% seen once; the top ten hold 12%. Sequencing was carried out using non-Treg CD4+ T cells sorted from blood. The receptor set was obtained from a human donor in good health.

The genes are TRBV2 and TRBJ1-1, with TRBD1 as a possible D gene (5 bases). Germline V gene lookup returns CDR1 SNHLY and CDR2 FYNNEI. The V and J ends lost 6 bases and 10 bases respectively, with 21 bases between them. CDR3 length: 14 residues. The CDR3 region is CASRRDQGLLRAFF. In nucleotides, the CDR3 is TGTGCCAGCAGGAGGGACCAGGGTCTACTGAGAGCTTTCTTT.

This clone was recorded a few times. The chain recombines TRBV9 with TRBJ2-2, with 12 nucleotides matching TRBD2. CDR3 size: 17 residues. With V trimmed by 2 bases and J by 1 base, 3 bases remained unmatched. Germline CDR1 SGDLS, CDR2 YYNGEE. The CDR3: CASSVGTSGLNTGELFF. The CDR3 region has the DNA TGTGCCAGCAGCGTGGGGACTAGCGGGTTGAACACCGGGGAGCTGTTTTTT.

The chain combines TRBV28 with TRBJ2-7; TRBD2 matches 9 bases. V dropped 5 bases and J dropped 3; count of bases not matched to a gene: 8. The CDR3 loop spans 15 amino acids. The V gene's germline CDR1 is MDHEN and CDR2 SYDVKM. CDR3 sequence (DNA): TGTGCCAGCAGTAATAGCGGGAGCCTTTTCTACGAGCAGTACTTC. Protein: CASSNSGSLFYEQYF.

This clone was seen only once. The chain has TRBV6-5 and TRBJ2-7, with TRBD2 as a possible D gene (5 bases). Trimming took 6 bases from V and 0 from J, leaving 12 bases between them. The germline V gene encodes CDR1 MNHEY and CDR2 SVGAGI. This CDR3 spans 14 amino acids. The CDR3 nucleotides are TGTGCCAGCAGCCGACCGGGGAGCTCCTACGAGCAGTACTTC. Translated: CASSRPGSSYEQYF.

This chain connects TRBV7-3 to TRBJ2-1; the match to TRBD1 covers 9 bases. This CDR3 contains 15 residues. Per germline, CDR1 SGHTA and CDR2 FQGTGA. J lost 4 bases, V lost 4 bases, and 5 bases had no gene match. The CDR3 sequence is CASSWDRASYNEQFF. The CDR3 DNA reads as TGTGCCAGCAGCTGGGACAGGGCCTCTTACAATGAGCAGTTCTTC.

The chain couples TRBV28 to TRBJ2-2, with D unclear. V was pared by 7 bases and J by 0 bases, with 18 bases between. The CDR3 loop spans 17 amino acids. Per germline, CDR1 MDHEN and CDR2 SYDVKM. The CDR3 DNA follows: TGTGCCAGCACCCACTCCCCGACGGACGCGAACACCGGGGAGCTGTTTTTT. It is translated as CASTHSPTDANTGELFF.

The genes are TRBV10-3 and TRBJ2-7; D may be TRBD2 (6 bases). This CDR3 is built from 13 residues. CDR1 is ENHRY, CDR2 SYGVKD, per germline. The V and J ends lost 3 bases and 3 bases respectively, with 9 bases between them. CDR3 coding DNA: TGTGCCATCAGTGAAAGGCGGGACTACGAGCAGTACTTC. It encodes CAISERRDYEQYF.

The J gene is TRBJ2-5, the V gene TRBV20-1, with D unresolved. This CDR3 is built from 11 residues. The germline V gene encodes CDR1 DFQATT and CDR2 SNEGSKA (reference sequence). Deletions cut 0 bases from V and 4 bases from J, with 3 bases between. The CDR3 loop is CSAREIETQYF. The CDR3 DNA reads as TGCAGTGCTAGAGAGATAGAGACCCAGTACTTC.

The V gene is TRBV5-4, the J gene TRBJ1-2; 7 bases agree with TRBD1. J gave up 6 bases and V 5 bases, and 10 bases lay outside the gene matches. Germline CDR1 is SGHNT and CDR2 is YYREEE (reference sequence). The CDR3 is 14 residues long. Here the CDR3 DNA reads TGTGCCAGCAGGTCTACAGGGGATTTGGATGGCTACACCTTC. Translating it yields CASRSTGDLDGYTF.

The chain is built from TRBV25-1 and TRBJ2-3; 9 bases fit TRBD2. This CDR3 spans 15 amino acids. The V and J ends lost 6 bases and 4 bases, in that order; junction bases with no gene match: 8. CDR1 and CDR2 (germline): MGHDK, SYGVNS. CDR3 region: CASRDSGRGADTQYF. The CDR3 nucleotides read TGTGCCAGCAGAGATAGCGGGAGAGGAGCAGATACGCAGTATTTT.

The chain couples TRBV30 to TRBJ2-1; the D is unclear. V was shortened by 1 base and J by 6 bases, with 7 bases between the two germline ends. In germline, CDR1 is GTSNPN, CDR2 SVGIG (reference sequence). CDR3 length equals 12 residues. CDR3 region: CAWSARPNEQFF. The DNA of the CDR3 is TGTGCCTGGAGTGCCCGACCCAATGAGCAGTTCTTC.

The chain employs TRBV15 and TRBJ1-5; D is uncertain. This CDR3 has 15 amino acids. Germline assignment: CDR1 LNHNV and CDR2 YYDKDF (reference sequence). V dropped 1 base and J dropped 4 bases, with 11 bases sitting between them. The CDR3: CATSRGLGENQPQHF. The CDR3 DNA is TGTGCCACCAGCAGAGGTCTCGGGGAGAATCAGCCCCAGCATTTT.

The V gene is TRBV7-9, the J gene TRBJ2-3; a possible D gene is TRBD2 (6 bases). The length of the CDR3 is 14 residues. V was pared by 1 base and J by 4 bases, with 9 bases between. Germline lookup yields CDR1 SEHNR and CDR2 FQNEAQ (reference sequence). The chain's CDR3 is CASSLGGESDTQYF. The CDR3 region has the DNA TGTGCCAGCAGCTTAGGGGGGGAATCAGATACGCAGTATTTT.

As regards this clone: One junction end disagrees with the germline gene, perhaps due to a read error. DNA of the CDR3: TGCAGGGCGGGCGAGCAGCACTTC. The encoded protein is CRAGEQHF. The chain has TRBV20-1 and TRBJ2-7, with D maybe TRBD2 (5 bases). The length of the CDR3 is 8 residues. From germline, CDR1 is DFQATT and CDR2 SNEGSKA (reference sequence).

The table lists this clone with a count of one. J is TRBJ2-7 and V is TRBV5-4, with D unclear. Germline V gene data show CDR1 as SGHNT and CDR2 as YYREEE (reference sequence). This CDR3 has 13 amino acids. V lost 5 bases and J lost 1, with 10 bases in between. The CDR3, as DNA: TGTGCCAGCAGGCGCTCGTTATCCTACGAGCAGTACTTC. It yields the protein CASRRSLSYEQYF.

The V gene is TRBV18, the J gene TRBJ2-4; D not certain. V was shortened by 9 bases and J by 0 bases, with 15 bases between the two germline ends. CDR1 and CDR2 (germline): KGHSH, LQKENI. This CDR3 region has 15 residues. As DNA, the CDR3 is TGTGCCAGTAAGATAATGACACTAGCCAAAAACATTCAGTACTTC. This codes for CASKIMTLAKNIQYF.

The CDR3 DNA follows: TGTGCCAGCAGCAGCCCCTACAATGAGCAGTTCTTC. Amino acid sequence: CASSSPYNEQFF. V usage is TRBV5-4 and J usage is TRBJ2-1; unclear D gene. The V end was cut by 4 bases, the J end by 2 bases, with 4 bases between. The germline gives CDR1 SGHNT, CDR2 YYREEE (reference sequence). This CDR3 is 12 amino acids long.

The chain has TRBV30 and TRBJ2-5; maybe TRBD1 (5 bases). This CDR3 is 12 amino acids long. The germline V and J ends were trimmed by 4 bases and 4 bases, with 10 bases remaining between them. Looked up from germline, CDR1 is GTSNPN and CDR2 is SVGIG (reference sequence). The CDR3 coding sequence is TGTGCCTGGAAAGGGGTTAGAGAGACCCAGTACTTC. The encoded protein is CAWKGVRETQYF.

The chain carries TRBV9 and TRBJ1-5, with D perhaps TRBD1 (5 bases). Trimming stripped 0 bases from V and 5 bases from J, with 12 bases between. The germline V gene encodes CDR1 SGDLS and CDR2 YYNGEE. The CDR3 is made up of 15 amino acids. In nucleotides, the CDR3 is TGTGCCAGCAGCGTAGGGGTATTAGGGGATCAGCCCCAGCATTTT. This sequence encodes CASSVGVLGDQPQHF.

CDR3 coding DNA: TGTGCCAGCAGTTACAGAAATGAGCAGTTCTTC. It encodes CASSYRNEQFF. The chain couples TRBV28 to TRBJ2-1; no reliable D call. Germline V gene lookup returns CDR1 MDHEN and CDR2 SYDVKM. Trimming took off 4 bases at V and 7 bases at J, with 5 bases between the two ends. This CDR3 spans 11 amino acids.

The rearrangement joins TRBV18 to TRBJ2-2; D may be TRBD1 (6 bases). V was trimmed by 3 bases and J by 1 base, leaving 12 bases between them. Germline assignment: CDR1 KGHSH and CDR2 LQKENI. The length of the CDR3 is 16 residues. The CDR3 DNA reads TGTGCCAGCTCACCTTTTGCGACAGGGAACACCGGGGAGCTGTTTTTT. Protein sequence: CASSPFATGNTGELFF.